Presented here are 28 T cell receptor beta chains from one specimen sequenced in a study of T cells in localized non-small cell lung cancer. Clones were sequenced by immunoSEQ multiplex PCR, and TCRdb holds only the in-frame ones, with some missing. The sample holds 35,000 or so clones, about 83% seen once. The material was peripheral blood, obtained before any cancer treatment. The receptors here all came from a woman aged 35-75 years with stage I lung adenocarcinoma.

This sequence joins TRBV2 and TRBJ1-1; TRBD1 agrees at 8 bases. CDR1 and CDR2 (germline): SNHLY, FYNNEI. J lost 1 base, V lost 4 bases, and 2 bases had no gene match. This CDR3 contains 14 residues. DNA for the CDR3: TGTGCCAGCAGTGTAGGACAGGGGAACACTGAAGCTTTCTTT. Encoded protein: CASSVGQGNTEAFF.

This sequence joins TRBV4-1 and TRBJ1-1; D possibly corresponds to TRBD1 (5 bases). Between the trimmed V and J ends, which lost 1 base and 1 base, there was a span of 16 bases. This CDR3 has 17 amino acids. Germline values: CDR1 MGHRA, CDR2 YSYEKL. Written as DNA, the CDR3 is TGCGCCAGCAGCCAAGGCAACAGGTTCTACGGGAACACTGAAGCTTTCTTT. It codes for CASSQGNRFYGNTEAFF.

In DNA form, the CDR3 reads TGTGCCAGCAGCGAACCGGGGATCCCTCAGGAGACCCAGTACTTC. Its protein product is CASSEPGIPQETQYF. V usage is TRBV28 and J usage is TRBJ2-5, with D perhaps matching TRBD2 (5 bases). Germline V gene sequence: CDR1 MDHEN, CDR2 SYDVKM. Trimming pared 6 bases from V and 5 bases from J, leaving 19 bases between. The CDR3 contains 15 residues.

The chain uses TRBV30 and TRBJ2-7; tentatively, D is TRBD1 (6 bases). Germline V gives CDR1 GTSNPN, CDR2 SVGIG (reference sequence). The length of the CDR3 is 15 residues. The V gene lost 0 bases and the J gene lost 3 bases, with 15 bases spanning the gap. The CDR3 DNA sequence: TGTGCCTGGAGTGTACCCGGACAGATAATCTACGAGCAGTACTTC. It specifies CAWSVPGQIIYEQYF. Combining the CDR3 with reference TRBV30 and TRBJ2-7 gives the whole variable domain SQTIHQWPATLVQPVGSPLSLECTVEGTSNPNLYWYRQAAGRGLQLLFYSVGIGQISSEVPQNLSASRPQDRQFILSSKKLLLSDSGFYLCAWSVPGQIIYEQYFGPGTRLTVT.

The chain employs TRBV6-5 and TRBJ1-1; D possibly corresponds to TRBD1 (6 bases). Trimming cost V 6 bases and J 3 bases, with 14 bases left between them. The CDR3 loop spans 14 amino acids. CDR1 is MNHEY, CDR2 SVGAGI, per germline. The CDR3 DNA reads TGTGCCAGCAGCACAGGGCGTCGGCACACTGAAGCTTTCTTT. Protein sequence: CASSTGRRHTEAFF.

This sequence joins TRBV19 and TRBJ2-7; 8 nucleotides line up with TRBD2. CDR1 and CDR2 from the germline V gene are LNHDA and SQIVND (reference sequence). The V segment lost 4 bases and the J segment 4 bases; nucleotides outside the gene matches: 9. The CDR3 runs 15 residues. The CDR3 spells CASSTQRGFRYEQYF. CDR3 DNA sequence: TGTGCCAGTAGTACCCAGCGGGGGTTCCGGTACGAGCAGTACTTC.

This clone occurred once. The CDR3 protein is CASSVQPDSNYGYTF. DNA of the CDR3: TGTGCCAGCAGCGTACAACCCGACAGTAACTATGGCTACACCTTC. This rearrangement joins TRBV7-6 to TRBJ1-2; the D gene is possibly TRBD1 (5 bases). The V gene lost 5 bases and the J gene lost 1 base, with 14 bases spanning the gap. The V gene's germline CDR1 is SGHVS and CDR2 FNYEAQ. The CDR3 loop spans 15 amino acids.

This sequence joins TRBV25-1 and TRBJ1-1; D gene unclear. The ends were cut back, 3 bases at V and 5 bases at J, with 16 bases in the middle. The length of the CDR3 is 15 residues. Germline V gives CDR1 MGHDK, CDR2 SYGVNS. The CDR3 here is CASSDRGGPKTEAFF. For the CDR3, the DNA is TGTGCCAGCAGTGATCGGGGAGGACCTAAGACTGAAGCTTTCTTT.

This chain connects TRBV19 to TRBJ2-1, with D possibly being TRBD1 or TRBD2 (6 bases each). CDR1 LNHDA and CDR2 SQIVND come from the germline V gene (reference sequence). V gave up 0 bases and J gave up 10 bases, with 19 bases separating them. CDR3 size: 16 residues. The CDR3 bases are TGTGCCAGTAGTATAGATCCTTGGGGGGCCATTGGGGAGCAGTTCTTC. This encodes CASSIDPWGAIGEQFF.

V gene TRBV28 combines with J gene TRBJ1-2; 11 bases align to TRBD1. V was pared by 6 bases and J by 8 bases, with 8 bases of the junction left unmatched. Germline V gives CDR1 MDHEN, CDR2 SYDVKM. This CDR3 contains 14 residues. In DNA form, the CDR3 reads TGTGCCAGCAGGCCCGGGACAGGGGGAAAGGGCTACACCTTC. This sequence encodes CASRPGTGGKGYTF.

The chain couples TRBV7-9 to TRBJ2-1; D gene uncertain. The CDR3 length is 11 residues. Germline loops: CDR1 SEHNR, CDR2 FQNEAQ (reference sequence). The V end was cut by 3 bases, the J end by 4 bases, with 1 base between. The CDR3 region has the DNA TGTGCCAGCAGCTTTTACAATGAGCAGTTCTTC. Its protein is CASSFYNEQFF.

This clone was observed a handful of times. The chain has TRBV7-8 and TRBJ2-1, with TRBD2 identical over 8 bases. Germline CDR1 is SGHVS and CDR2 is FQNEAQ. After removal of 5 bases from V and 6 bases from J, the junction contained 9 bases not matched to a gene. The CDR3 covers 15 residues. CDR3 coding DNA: TGTGCCAGCAGCCTGACCCGGGGGGGCCTCAATGAGCAGTTCTTC. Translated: CASSLTRGGLNEQFF.

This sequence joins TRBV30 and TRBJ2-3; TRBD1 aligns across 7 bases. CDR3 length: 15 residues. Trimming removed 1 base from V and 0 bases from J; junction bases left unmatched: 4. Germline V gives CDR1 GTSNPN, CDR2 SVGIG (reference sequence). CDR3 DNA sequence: TGTGCCTGGAGTGACAGGGGCTCTAGCACAGATACGCAGTATTTT. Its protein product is CAWSDRGSSTDTQYF. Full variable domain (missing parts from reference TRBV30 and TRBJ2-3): SQTIHQWPATLVQPVGSPLSLECTVEGTSNPNLYWYRQAAGRGLQLLFYSVGIGQISSEVPQNLSASRPQDRQFILSSKKLLLSDSGFYLCAWSDRGSSTDTQYFGPGTRLTVL.

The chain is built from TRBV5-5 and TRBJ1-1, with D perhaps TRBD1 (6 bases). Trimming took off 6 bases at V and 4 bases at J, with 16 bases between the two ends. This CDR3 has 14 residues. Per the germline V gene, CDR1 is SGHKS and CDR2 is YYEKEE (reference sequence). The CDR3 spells CASTLGGISTEAFF. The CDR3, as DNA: TGTGCCAGCACCCTAGGGGGTATTAGCACTGAAGCTTTCTTT.

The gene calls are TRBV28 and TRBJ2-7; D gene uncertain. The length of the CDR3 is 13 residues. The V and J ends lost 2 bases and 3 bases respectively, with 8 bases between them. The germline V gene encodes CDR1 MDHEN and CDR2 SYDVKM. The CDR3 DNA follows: TGTGCCAGCAGTTTAACGTTGAACTACGAGCAGTACTTC. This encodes CASSLTLNYEQYF. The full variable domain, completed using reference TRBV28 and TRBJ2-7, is DVKVTQSSRYLVKRTGEKVFLECVQDMDHENMFWYRQDPGLGLRLIYFSYDVKMKEKGDIPEGYSVSREKKERFSLILESASTNQTSMYLCASSLTLNYEQYFGPGTRLTVT.

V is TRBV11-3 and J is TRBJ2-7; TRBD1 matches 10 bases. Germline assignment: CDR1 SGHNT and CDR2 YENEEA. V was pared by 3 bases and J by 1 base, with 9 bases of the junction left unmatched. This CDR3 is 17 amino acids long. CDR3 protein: CASSLGGQGPESYEQYF. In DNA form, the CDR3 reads TGTGCCAGCAGCTTGGGGGGACAGGGGCCCGAATCCTACGAGCAGTACTTC.

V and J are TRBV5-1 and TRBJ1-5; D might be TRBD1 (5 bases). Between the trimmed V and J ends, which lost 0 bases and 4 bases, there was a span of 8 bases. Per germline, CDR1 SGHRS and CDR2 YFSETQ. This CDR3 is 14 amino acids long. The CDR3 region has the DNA TGCGCCAGCAGCTTGGCCGGGGGAAATCAGCCCCAGCATTTT. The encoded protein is CASSLAGGNQPQHF.

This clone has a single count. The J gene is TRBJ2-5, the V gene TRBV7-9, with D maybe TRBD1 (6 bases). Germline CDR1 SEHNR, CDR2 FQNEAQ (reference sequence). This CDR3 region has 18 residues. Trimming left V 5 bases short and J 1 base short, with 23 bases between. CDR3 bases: TGTGCCAGCAGCCAGGGGATCACCTATTTCTTACTCCAAGAGACCCAGTACTTC. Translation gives CASSQGITYFLLQETQYF.

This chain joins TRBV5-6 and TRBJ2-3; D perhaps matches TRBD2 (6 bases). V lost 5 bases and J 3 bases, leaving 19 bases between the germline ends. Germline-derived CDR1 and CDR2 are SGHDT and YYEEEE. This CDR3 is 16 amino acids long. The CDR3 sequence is CASSLASGLRTDTQYF. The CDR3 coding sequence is TGTGCCAGCAGTCTGGCGAGCGGGTTAAGGACAGATACGCAGTATTTT.

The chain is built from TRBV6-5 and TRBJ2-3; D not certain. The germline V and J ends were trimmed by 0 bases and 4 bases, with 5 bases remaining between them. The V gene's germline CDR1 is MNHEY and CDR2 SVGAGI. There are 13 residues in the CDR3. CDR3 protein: CASSYSTADTQYF. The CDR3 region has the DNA TGTGCCAGCAGTTACTCGACTGCAGATACGCAGTATTTT.

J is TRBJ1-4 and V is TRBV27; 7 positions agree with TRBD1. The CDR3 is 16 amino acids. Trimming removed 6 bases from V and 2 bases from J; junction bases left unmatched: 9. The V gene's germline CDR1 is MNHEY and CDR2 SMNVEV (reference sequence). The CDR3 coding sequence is TGTGCCAGCAGCCATACAGGGGAGGGCACTAATGAAAAACTGTTTTTT. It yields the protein CASSHTGEGTNEKLFF.

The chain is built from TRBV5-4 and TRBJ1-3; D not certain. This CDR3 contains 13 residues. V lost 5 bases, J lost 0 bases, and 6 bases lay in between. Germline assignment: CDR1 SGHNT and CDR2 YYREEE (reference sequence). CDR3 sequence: CASRVNSGNTIYF. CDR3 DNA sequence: TGTGCCAGCAGAGTCAACTCTGGAAACACCATATATTTT.

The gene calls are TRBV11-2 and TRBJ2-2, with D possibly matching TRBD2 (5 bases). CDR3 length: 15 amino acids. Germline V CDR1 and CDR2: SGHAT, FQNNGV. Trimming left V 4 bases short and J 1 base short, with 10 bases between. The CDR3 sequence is CASSYGSGNTGELFF. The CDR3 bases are TGTGCCAGCAGCTATGGAAGCGGGAACACCGGGGAGCTGTTTTTT.

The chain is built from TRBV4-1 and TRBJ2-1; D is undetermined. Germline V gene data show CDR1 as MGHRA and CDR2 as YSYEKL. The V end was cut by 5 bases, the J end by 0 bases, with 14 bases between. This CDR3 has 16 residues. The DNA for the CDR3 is TGCGCCAGCAGCTTCCGGCAGACCAGCTCCTACAATGAGCAGTTCTTC. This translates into CASSFRQTSSYNEQFF.

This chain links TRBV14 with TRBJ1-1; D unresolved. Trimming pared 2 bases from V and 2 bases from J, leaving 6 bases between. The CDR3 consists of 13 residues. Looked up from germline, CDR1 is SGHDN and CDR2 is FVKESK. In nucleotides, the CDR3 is TGTGCCAGCAGCCAATCAGTAAACACTGAAGCTTTCTTT. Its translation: CASSQSVNTEAFF.

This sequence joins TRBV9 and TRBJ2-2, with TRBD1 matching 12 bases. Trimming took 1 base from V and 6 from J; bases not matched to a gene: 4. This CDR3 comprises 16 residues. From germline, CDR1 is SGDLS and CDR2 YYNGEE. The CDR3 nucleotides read TGTGCCAGCAGCGTATCCGGGACAGGGGGCTCCGGGGAGCTGTTTTTT. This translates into CASSVSGTGGSGELFF.

CDR3: CASSQALGRRFEAFF. The CDR3 DNA is TGCGCCAGCAGCCAGGCCCTTGGGCGGCGATTTGAAGCTTTCTTT. The rearrangement joins TRBV4-3 to TRBJ1-1, with D unresolved. Germline assignment: CDR1 LGHNA and CDR2 YSLEER. Trimming stripped 3 bases from V and 7 bases from J, with 18 bases between. The CDR3 runs 15 residues.

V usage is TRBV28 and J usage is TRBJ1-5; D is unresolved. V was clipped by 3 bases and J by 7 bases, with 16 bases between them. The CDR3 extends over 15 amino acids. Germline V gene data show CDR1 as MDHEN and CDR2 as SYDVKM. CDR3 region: CASSLGMGYRQPQHF. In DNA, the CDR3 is TGTGCCAGCAGTTTGGGGATGGGGTATAGGCAGCCCCAGCATTTT.